This TCR beta chain was identified during a study of blood T cell repertoires in COVID-19. In terms of age and location, participants ranged from roughly 18 to 89 years and lived in 24 US areas. Participants were placed into cohorts based on the clinical history they reported. Study processing details: Reference gene primer amplification gave estimated nucleated cell counts. The assay was immunoSEQ multiplex PCR, and TCRdb's table has in-frame clones only and misses some. Clone size and V and J calls were adopted from that table, with D and trimming inferred from the DNA. This table holds some 170,000 clones, about 84% found once. The sequence came from a middle-aged man who had recovered from COVID-19. Input material: PBMCs or T cells enriched from blood (not recorded which).

The CDR3 region is CASSPGTANTEAFF. CDR3 in DNA: TGTGCCAGCAGCCCCGGGACAGCGAACACTGAAGCTTTCTTT. V is TRBV7-3 and J is TRBJ1-1; 7 positions agree with TRBD1. The CDR3 contains 14 residues. After removal of 5 bases from V and 1 base from J, the junction contained 4 bases not matched to a gene. Germline values: CDR1 SGHTA, CDR2 FQGTGA.